Ten or more counts support the clone carrying this T cell receptor beta chain. Its antigen is currently unknown. TCRdb used MiXCR to reprocess the 5' RACE reads, holding one entry per CDR3 protein. Of about 32,000 distinct CDR3 sequences listed, 25% to 30% are singletons. Germline assignment: CDR1 SNHLY and CDR2 FYNNEI. The CDR3 is made up of 15 amino acids. Trimming took 3 bases from V and 5 from J, leaving 13 bases between them. The sorted Tregs were CD4+CD25+CD127-/low cells. General study findings and limits: Whole repertoires were not studied in the larger cohort, only one V-J beta rearrangement. In terms of TCR gene usage, tumor memory CD4+ T cells clustered together with blood and lymph node memory CD4+ cells, as well as with lymph node naive CD4+ cells. Tumor Tregs overlapped most with tumor, then blood, naive CD4+ cells.

The chain carries TRBV2 and TRBJ1-4, with D possibly TRBD1 on 5 matching bases. The clonotype originates from a female donor with breast cancer. The sample comprised tumor-infiltrating Tregs sorted from the breast tumor. The DNA of the CDR3 is TGTGCCAGCAGTGATTTCGGGACGACAAATGAAAAACTGTTTTTT. Its translation is CASSDFGTTNEKLFF.